This T cell receptor beta chain was profiled in a study of blood T cell repertoires in COVID-19. Study as a whole: Whether acute or convalescent, the COVID-19 samples came from the United States, Italy and Spain.

Profiled with immunoSEQ multiplex PCR; TCRdb holds only in-frame clones, not every one. The sample consists of 220,000 or so clones, 70% to 85% of them appearing once. Germline CDR1 SGHRS, CDR2 YFSETQ. Trimming took off 3 bases at V and 6 bases at J, with 12 bases between the two ends. The CDR3 length is 13 residues. This chain joins TRBV5-1 and TRBJ1-2; D is ambiguous. Sequencing was done on a sample of PBMCs or T cells enriched from blood (not recorded which). This receptor was identified in a woman aged 55-69 years who had recovered from COVID-19. This CDR3 is CASSSVVVDGYTF. The CDR3 DNA sequence: TGCGCCAGCAGCTCTGTCGTAGTTGATGGCTACACCTTC. Combining the CDR3 with reference TRBV5-1 and TRBJ1-2 gives the whole variable domain KAGVTQTPRYLIKTRGQQVTLSCSPISGHRSVSWYQQTPGQGLQFLFEYFSETQRNKGNFPGRFSGRQFSNSRSEMNVSTLELGDSALYLCASSSVVVDGYTFGSGTRLTVV.